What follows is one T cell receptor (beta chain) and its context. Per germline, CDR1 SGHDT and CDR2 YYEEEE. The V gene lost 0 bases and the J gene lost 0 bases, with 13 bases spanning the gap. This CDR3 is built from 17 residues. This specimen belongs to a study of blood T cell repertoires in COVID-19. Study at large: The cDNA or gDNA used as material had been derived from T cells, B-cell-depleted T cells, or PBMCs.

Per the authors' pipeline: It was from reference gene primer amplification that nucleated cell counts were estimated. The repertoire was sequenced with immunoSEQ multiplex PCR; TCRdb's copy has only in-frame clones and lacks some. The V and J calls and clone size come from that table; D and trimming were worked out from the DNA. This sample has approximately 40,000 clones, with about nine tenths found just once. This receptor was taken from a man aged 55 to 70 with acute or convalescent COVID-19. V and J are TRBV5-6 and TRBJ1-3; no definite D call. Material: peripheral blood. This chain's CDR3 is CASSLAGRDFSGNTIYF. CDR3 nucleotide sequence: TGTGCCAGCAGCTTGGCCGGGCGGGATTTCTCTGGAAACACCATATATTTT.